The clone carrying this TCR beta chain was seen a few times. The sample belongs to a study of T-cell memory formation after mild COVID-19. V was clipped by 7 bases and J by 7 bases, with 14 bases between them. This CDR3 is built from 13 residues. The germline V gene has CDR1 MNHEY and CDR2 SVGEGT. TCRdb recomputed calls from the 5' RACE reads with MiXCR, one row per CDR3 protein. The sample gives some 130,000 distinct CDR3 sequences, approximately 15% of which show up once; approximately 14% is in the top ten. The specimen sequenced was PBMCs or a T cell subset sorted from them (not recorded which). This TCR came from an adult woman who had mild COVID-19 (a few samples of this study predate the infection). Cell type and time point are not known. The gene calls are TRBV6-2 or TRBV6-3 and TRBJ2-1; D tentatively reads TRBD1 or TRBD2 (5 bases each). CDR3 DNA: TGTGCCAGCAAGGGGCTAGCCAAGAATGAGCAGTTCTTC. It specifies CASKGLAKNEQFF.